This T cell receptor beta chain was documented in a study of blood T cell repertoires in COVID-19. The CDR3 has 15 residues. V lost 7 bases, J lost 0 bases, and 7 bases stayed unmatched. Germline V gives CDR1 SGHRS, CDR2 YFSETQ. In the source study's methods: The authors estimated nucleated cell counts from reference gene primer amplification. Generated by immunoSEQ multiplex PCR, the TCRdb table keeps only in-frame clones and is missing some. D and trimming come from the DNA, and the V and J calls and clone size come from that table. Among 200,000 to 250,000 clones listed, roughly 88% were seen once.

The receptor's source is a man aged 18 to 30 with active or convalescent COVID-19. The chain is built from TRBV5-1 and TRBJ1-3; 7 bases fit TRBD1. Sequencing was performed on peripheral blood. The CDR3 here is CASSWQGDSGNTIYF. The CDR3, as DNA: TGCGCCAGCTCGTGGCAGGGGGACTCTGGAAACACCATATATTTT.